What follows are 28 T cell receptor beta chains derived from one specimen sequenced in a study of OX40 agonist ivuxolimab in advanced cancers. Using immunoSEQ multiplex PCR, the repertoire was profiled, and TCRdb retains in-frame clones only, with some absent. Counted here are approximately 71,000 clones, around 94% occurring once; the ten biggest clones make up about 15%. This sample comprised CD4+ or CD8+ T cells sorted from blood, obtained in a trial of the OX40 agonist ivuxolimab. Source of these receptors: an adult with an advanced solid tumor such as melanoma, head and neck, liver or kidney cancer.

The genes are TRBV6-6 and TRBJ2-7; 7 bases map to TRBD1. Germline values: CDR1 MNHNY, CDR2 SVGAGI (reference sequence). CDR3 length: 14 amino acids. The V and J ends lost 0 bases and 3 bases, in that order; junction bases with no gene match: 2. The CDR3 nucleotides are TGTGCCAGCAGTTACTCAGGGGGCGTCTACGAGCAGTACTTC. Its translation: CASSYSGGVYEQYF.

The rearrangement links TRBV27 to TRBJ2-7; 8 bases match TRBD2. CDR3 length equals 15 residues. Germline V gene data show CDR1 as MNHEY and CDR2 as SMNVEV (reference sequence). V lost 4 bases, J lost 4 bases, and 9 bases stayed unmatched. CDR3 in amino acids: CASSSLAGGIYEQYF. Written as DNA, the CDR3 is TGTGCCAGCAGTTCCCTAGCGGGTGGGATTTACGAGCAGTACTTC.

The chain carries TRBV5-6 and TRBJ2-5; 9 positions match TRBD1. Germline loops: CDR1 SGHDT, CDR2 YYEEEE. The junction had 6 bases not matched to a gene; V was cut back by 4 bases and J by 5 bases. The CDR3 contains 14 residues. The DNA of the CDR3 is TGTGCCAGCAGCGACACAGGGGGCGAGGAGACCCAGTACTTC. Its translation is CASSDTGGEETQYF. The full variable domain, in which reference TRBV5-6 and TRBJ2-5 provide the parts outside the CDR3, is DAGVTQSPTHLIKTRGQQVTLRCSPKSGHDTVSWYQQALGQGPQFIFQYYEEEERQRGNFPDRFSGHQFPNYSSELNVNALLLGDSALYLCASSDTGGEETQYFGPGTRLLVL.

This chain connects TRBV14 to TRBJ1-1; no clear D gene. Germline V lookup: CDR1 SGHDN, CDR2 FVKESK. This CDR3 is built from 14 residues. V lost 3 bases, J lost 1 base, and 9 bases lay in between. CDR3 sequence (DNA): TGTGCCAGCAGCCAGGGTAGAGCGAACACTGAAGCTTTCTTT. It translates to CASSQGRANTEAFF.

The genes are TRBV5-8 and TRBJ2-7, with 7 bases matching TRBD2. V trimming: 9 bases; J trimming: 7 bases; junction bases outside the gene matches: 16. CDR3 length: 14 amino acids. Germline assignment: CDR1 SGHTS and CDR2 YDEGEE. The CDR3 bases are TGTGCCACAGCCCCAGCGGGACTCTCAGGGGAGCAGTACTTC. Protein sequence: CATAPAGLSGEQYF.

The rearrangement links TRBV27 to TRBJ1-3, with a weak D call TRBD1 (5 bases). Between the trimmed V and J ends, which lost 5 bases and 1 base, there was a span of 9 bases. The germline V gene encodes CDR1 MNHEY and CDR2 SMNVEV (reference sequence). The CDR3 extends over 14 amino acids. CDR3 residues: CASSPRGSGNTIYF. CDR3 sequence (DNA): TGTGCCAGCAGTCCCCGGGGGTCTGGAAACACCATATATTTT.

This chain connects TRBV7-6 to TRBJ2-2; D may be TRBD2 (5 bases). The V end was cut by 6 bases, the J end by 5 bases, with 7 bases between. The CDR3 length is 12 residues. Per germline, CDR1 SGHVS and CDR2 FNYEAQ. The CDR3 DNA reads TGTGCCAGCAGGGAGGCGACCGGGGAGCTGTTTTTT. Protein sequence: CASREATGELFF.

The chain is built from TRBV6-1 and TRBJ2-3; D could derive from TRBD1 or TRBD2 (5 bases each). Trimming took off 4 bases at V and 2 bases at J, with 13 bases between the two ends. The CDR3 is 15 residues long. Germline loops: CDR1 MNHNS, CDR2 SASEGT. CDR3 nucleotides: TGTGCCAGCAGTGTCTATGGGGACCTCACAGATACGCAGTATTTT. Protein product: CASSVYGDLTDTQYF.

The chain has TRBV27 and TRBJ1-5, with D hard to call. V was trimmed by 2 bases and J by 5 bases, leaving 16 bases between them. CDR3 length: 16 amino acids. Per germline, CDR1 MNHEY and CDR2 SMNVEV (reference sequence). The CDR3, as DNA: TGTGCCAGCAGTTTAAGTCCCCGGGGTACGGATCAGCCCCAGCATTTT. Its protein product is CASSLSPRGTDQPQHF.

The chain's CDR3 is CASSPRDIWGYTF. As DNA, the CDR3 is TGTGCCAGCTCACCACGGGACATTTGGGGCTACACCTTC. The V gene is TRBV18, the J gene TRBJ1-2; D may be TRBD1 (6 bases). V was cut by 1 base and J by 8 bases, with 11 bases left in between. The germline V gene has CDR1 KGHSH and CDR2 LQKENI. The CDR3 is 13 amino acids.

V is TRBV27 and J is TRBJ2-2; a weak D match, TRBD2 (6 bases). Trimming shortened V by 6 bases and J by 7 bases, and 9 bases separated the two germline ends. Germline V gives CDR1 MNHEY, CDR2 SMNVEV (reference sequence). The CDR3 length is 12 residues. For the CDR3, the DNA is TGTGCCAGCAGATGGGGAGGCGGGGAGCTGTTTTTT. Translated, it gives CASRWGGGELFF.

The genes are TRBV7-3 and TRBJ2-1; 13 positions match TRBD2. V gave up 5 bases and J gave up 10 bases; unmatched junction bases: 5. Germline V CDR1 and CDR2: SGHTA, FQGTGA. The CDR3 spans 14 residues. CDR3: CASSPGLAGSEQFF. DNA of the CDR3: TGTGCCAGCAGCCCGGGACTAGCGGGATCGGAGCAGTTCTTC.

To note about this clone: A much larger clone is a single base away; this may be a read error. V gene TRBV9 combines with J gene TRBJ1-5; 9 bases line up with TRBD1. This CDR3 contains 15 residues. J lost 2 bases, V lost 0 bases, and 0 bases had no gene match. The germline gives CDR1 SGDLS, CDR2 YYNGEE. CDR3 in amino acids: CASSVGTGGNQPQHF. The CDR3 DNA sequence: TGTGCCAGCAGCGTAGGGACAGGGGGCAATCAGCCCCAGCATTTT.

This chain uses TRBV15 with TRBJ1-1; D not certain. Germline CDR1 reads LNHNV; CDR2 reads YYDKDF (reference sequence). There are 16 residues in the CDR3. The germline V and J ends were trimmed by 0 bases and 1 base, with 12 bases remaining between them. CDR3 residues: CATSRDRTWGNTEAFF. The CDR3 nucleotides are TGTGCCACCAGCAGAGACCGAACTTGGGGGAACACTGAAGCTTTCTTT.

This clone was found once. The V and J genes are TRBV2 and TRBJ2-7; a weak D match, TRBD2 (6 bases). Trimming shortened V by 3 bases and J by 5 bases, and 14 bases separated the two germline ends. This CDR3 contains 14 residues. The germline V gene has CDR1 SNHLY and CDR2 FYNNEI. The CDR3, as DNA: TGTGCCAGCAGTGATTCCAGGGCGGGAAACGAGCAGTACTTC. Its protein is CASSDSRAGNEQYF.

V is TRBV7-6 and J is TRBJ2-1; TRBD1 aligns across 7 bases. Germline values: CDR1 SGHVS, CDR2 FNYEAQ. V lost 7 bases, J lost 7 bases, and 13 bases stayed unmatched. CDR3 length equals 15 residues. The CDR3 nucleotides read TGTGCCAGCACCCTTCTAGGGGGCGTGGGGAATGAGCAGTTCTTC. It codes for CASTLLGGVGNEQFF.

The chain is built from TRBV7-9 and TRBJ1-2, with D unclear. V was shortened by 6 bases and J by 1 base, with 9 bases between the two germline ends. The CDR3 is 13 amino acids. Germline V lookup: CDR1 SEHNR, CDR2 FQNEAQ (reference sequence). The CDR3 is CASSEVVNYGYTF. CDR3 in DNA: TGTGCCAGCAGTGAAGTGGTTAACTATGGCTACACCTTC.

This chain connects TRBV27 to TRBJ2-2; tentatively, D is TRBD1 (6 bases). This CDR3 contains 16 residues. Trimming stripped 4 bases from V and 5 bases from J, with 17 bases between. Germline V CDR1 and CDR2: MNHEY, SMNVEV (reference sequence). As DNA, the CDR3 is TGTGCCAGCAGTTATTCACAGGGTTGGGGGACCGGGGAGCTGTTTTTT. Amino acids: CASSYSQGWGTGELFF.

This clone was seen only once. The rearrangement links TRBV6-1 to TRBJ2-1, with 7 positions matching TRBD1. Losses at the gene ends were 0 bases for V and 3 bases for J; bases not matched to a gene: 5. CDR1 and CDR2 from the germline V gene are MNHNS and SASEGT. This CDR3 is 16 amino acids long. The chain's CDR3 is CASSEAGQSYYNEQFF. Written as DNA, the CDR3 is TGTGCCAGCAGTGAAGCGGGACAGTCGTACTACAATGAGCAGTTCTTC.

This sequence joins TRBV5-3 and TRBJ2-7; D gene unclear. TRBV5-3 is labeled an ORF, and its function is uncertain. V was cut by 4 bases and J by 4 bases, with 9 bases left in between. The CDR3 spans 12 residues. The CDR3 reads CARSGQFYEQYF. The CDR3 DNA reads TGTGCCAGAAGCGGGCAGTTTTACGAGCAGTACTTC.

This chain connects TRBV2 to TRBJ2-7; unclear D gene. The V gene's germline CDR1 is SNHLY and CDR2 FYNNEI. The CDR3 has 13 amino acids. V gave up 2 bases and J gave up 3 bases, with 8 bases separating them. The CDR3 loop is CASSEPGHYEQYF. The CDR3 DNA reads TGTGCCAGCAGTGAACCAGGCCACTACGAGCAGTACTTC.

V and J are TRBV4-3 and TRBJ2-6, with D possibly matching TRBD2 (7 bases). V was pared by 1 base and J by 5 bases, with 24 bases between. From germline, CDR1 is LGHNA and CDR2 YSLEER. The CDR3 contains 20 residues. DNA for the CDR3: TGCGCCAGCAGCCAAGTTGGGACCGCTGGGACGGGGGGCTGGGCCAACGTCCTGACTTTC. Translating gives CASSQVGTAGTGGWANVLTF.

The rearrangement uses TRBV15 and TRBJ1-1; D may be TRBD1 (6 bases). Germline CDR1 is LNHNV and CDR2 is YYDKDF (reference sequence). V was trimmed by 1 base and J by 1 base, leaving 10 bases between them. The CDR3 contains 15 residues. Here the CDR3 reads CATSRVQGWNTEAFF. The CDR3 nucleotides are TGTGCCACCAGCAGAGTCCAGGGGTGGAACACTGAAGCTTTCTTT.

This chain joins TRBV6-5 and TRBJ1-1; tentative D call: TRBD1 (5 bases). Looked up from germline, CDR1 is MNHEY and CDR2 is SVGAGI. V lost 2 bases and J lost 6, with 10 bases in between. The CDR3 sequence is 13 residues long. CDR3 DNA sequence: TGTGCCAGCAGTTACGGGACGGGGGCTGAAGCTTTCTTT. Amino acid sequence: CASSYGTGAEAFF.

V is TRBV29-1 and J is TRBJ2-7; TRBD2 aligns across 7 bases. Looked up from germline, CDR1 is SQVTM and CDR2 is ANQGSEA. After removal of 0 bases from V and 1 base from J, the junction contained 6 bases not matched to a gene. The CDR3 spans 15 residues. The CDR3: CSVEEREGRSYEQYF. The CDR3 DNA follows: TGCAGCGTTGAAGAGAGGGAGGGCCGGTCCTACGAGCAGTACTTC.

The chain employs TRBV4-3 and TRBJ1-3, with D possibly being TRBD1 (5 bases). Trimming left V 0 bases short and J 0 bases short, with 15 bases between. The germline V gene encodes CDR1 LGHNA and CDR2 YSLEER. This CDR3 contains 18 residues. The CDR3 reads CASSQDSGQLSSGNTIYF. The CDR3 DNA sequence: TGCGCCAGCAGCCAAGATTCGGGGCAGCTGAGCTCTGGAAACACCATATATTTT.

This sequence joins TRBV6-1 and TRBJ2-7, with TRBD1 as a possible D gene (6 bases). Germline CDR1 reads MNHNS; CDR2 reads SASEGT. V was shortened by 8 bases and J by 13 bases, with 15 bases between the two germline ends. The CDR3 is made up of 10 amino acids. CDR3 in DNA: TGTGCCAGCGATGGGGACATTATATACTTC. This gives the protein CASDGDIIYF.

The chain is built from TRBV29-1 and TRBJ2-2, with a weak D call TRBD1 (6 bases). Germline CDR1 SQVTM, CDR2 ANQGSEA. This CDR3 has 13 amino acids. The ends were cut back, 0 bases at V and 7 bases at J, with 9 bases in the middle. The CDR3 coding sequence is TGCAGCGTTGAAGATCCAGGGGACGGGGAGCTGTTTTTT. Its translation: CSVEDPGDGELFF.